This TCR beta chain was obtained from a study of multiple sclerosis patients with progressive multifocal leukoencephalopathy. For the study at large: Multiple sclerosis patients on natalizumab who never developed PML served as longitudinally sampled controls.

Sequencing was at survey level. Only in-frame clones appear in the TCRdb table, and some are missing; sequencing was by immunoSEQ multiplex PCR. Found here are roughly 34,000 clones, 70% to 90% of them singletons; the top ten hold approximately 1.5%. Time point of the sample: before natalizumab initiation. Prior interferon beta treatment was universal, and the PML patients were all female. The germline V gene encodes CDR1 SGDLS and CDR2 YYNGEE. The CDR3 runs to 15 residues. V shed 2 bases and J 7 bases; nucleotides not matched to a gene: 9. This receptor was identified in a human donor with multiple sclerosis. The sample taken for sequencing was PBMCs. The gene calls are TRBV9 and TRBJ1-2; the match to TRBD1 covers 9 bases. DNA of the CDR3: TGTGCCAGCAGCGTCCTTGACAGGGGGTTTAGTGGCTACACCTTC. Translating it yields CASSVLDRGFSGYTF.